Detailed here is one TCR beta chain. Its matching antigen is unknown. This specimen belongs to a study of cytomegalovirus exposure and HLA in healthy donors. Study results and limitations: What was likely a sequencing artifact was a cluster of highly shared sequence variants.

CDR1 and CDR2 from the germline V gene are LNHDA and SQIVND (reference sequence). This CDR3 is built from 14 residues. Deletions cut 5 bases from V and 1 base from J, with 9 bases between. Researchers ran the PCR with 60 Vbeta and 13 Jbeta primers. This table comes from immunoSEQ multiplex PCR, and its TCRdb copy is limited to in-frame clones, with some not included. This sample has 150,000 to 190,000 clones; approximately 72% occur once, and the top ten carry 1.2% to 1.5%. The sequence was collected from a man between 18 and 29 years old in good health and CMV-seronegative. This rearrangement joins TRBV19 to TRBJ1-5, with unresolved D. What was sequenced was PBMCs. CDR3 nucleotide sequence: TGTGCCAGTAGTGAGGGTCCGAGCAATCAGCCCCAGCATTTT. This codes for CASSEGPSNQPQHF.